This T cell receptor beta chain was captured by sequencing in a study of blood T cell repertoires in COVID-19. Generated by immunoSEQ multiplex PCR, the TCRdb table keeps only in-frame clones and is missing some. This sample has about 180,000 clones, with roughly 85% found just once. Participants spanned ages roughly 18 to 90 years and resided in around 25 US areas. V lost 8 bases and J lost 1, with 14 bases in between. This CDR3 spans 14 amino acids. In germline, CDR1 is SNHLY, CDR2 FYNNEI. The sample consisted of PBMCs or T cells enriched from blood (not recorded which). The TCR sequence derives from a man between 60 and 75 years old who had recovered from COVID-19. This chain uses TRBV2 with TRBJ1-1; maybe TRBD1 (6 bases). Written as DNA, the CDR3 is TGTGCCAGCGAAAGGGGACAAACGAACACTGAAGCTTTCTTT. Translation: CASERGQTNTEAFF.